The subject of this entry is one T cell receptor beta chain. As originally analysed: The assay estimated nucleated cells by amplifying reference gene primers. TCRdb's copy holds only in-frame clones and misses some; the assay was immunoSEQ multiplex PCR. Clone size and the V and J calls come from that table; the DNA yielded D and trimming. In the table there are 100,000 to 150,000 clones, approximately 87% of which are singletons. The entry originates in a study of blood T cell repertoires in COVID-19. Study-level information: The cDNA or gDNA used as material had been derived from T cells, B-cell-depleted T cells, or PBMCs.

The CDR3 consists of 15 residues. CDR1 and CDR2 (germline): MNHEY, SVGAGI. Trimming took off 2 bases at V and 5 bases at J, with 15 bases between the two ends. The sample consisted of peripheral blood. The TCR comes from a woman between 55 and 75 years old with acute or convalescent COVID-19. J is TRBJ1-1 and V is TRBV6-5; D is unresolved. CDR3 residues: CASSYPGAVGTEAFF. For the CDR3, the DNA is TGTGCCAGCAGTTACCCCGGAGCGGTAGGGACTGAAGCTTTCTTT.